This T cell receptor (beta chain) originates from a study of vaccination effects on CD4 cells after COVID-19. Study context: The vaccine given was either BNT162b2 or mRNA-1273, in two doses. Overall study results and limits: Healthy vaccine recipients' vaccine-induced clones were almost all SARS-CoV-2 mono-reactive. The study had few convalescent patients and no early post-infection timepoints.

Before sequencing took place, the ViraFEST assay used viral peptide pools to expand antigen-specific CD4+ T cells. Cells that had been cultured for approximately eleven days were the source of isolated CD4+ T cells. Nucleocapsid antibodies stayed negative before and after vaccination, showing no earlier SARS-CoV-2 infection. The CDR3 totals 16 residues. V lost 5 bases to trimming and J lost 2 bases; unmatched junction nucleotides: 8. Germline CDR1 and CDR2: MDHEN and SYDVKM. The assay was immunoSEQ multiplex PCR, and TCRdb's table has in-frame clones only and misses some. There are more than 40,000 clones in the sample; roughly 70% occur only once, and roughly 26% lies in the top ten. This clone has just a few counts. The target antigen is unknown.

Sequenced material: CD4+ T cells from PBMCs cultured with HCoV-OC43 spike peptides, taken before COVID-19 vaccination. Regarding subset: HCoV-OC43 spike overlapping peptide pool stimulation. The source is a human donor who received a COVID-19 vaccine. V is TRBV28 and J is TRBJ1-5; 8 bases line up with TRBD1. This CDR3 reads CASSIGQGEGNQPQHF. The CDR3 DNA reads TGTGCCAGCAGTATTGGACAGGGAGAGGGCAATCAGCCCCAGCATTTT.